The 16 T cell receptor beta chains given below trace back to one sample, sequenced in a study of metastatic and nonmetastatic thyroid tumors. Nobody among the patients had been given any treatment before thyroid surgery. TCRdb re-called clones via MiXCR from the PCR reads. The data contain approximately 60,000 clones, more than 25% of them singletons. The sequencing input was blood. All receptors come from a female donor with papillary thyroid cancer or a benign thyroid nodule (not recorded which). Some clones in this sample may be carry-over from other donors' samples.

This clone has more than one count but fewer than ten. The chain combines TRBV7-2 with TRBJ2-5; no clear D gene. Germline V gene data show CDR1 as SGHTA and CDR2 as FQGNSA. This CDR3 has 12 amino acids. Between the trimmed V and J ends, which lost 5 bases and 9 bases, there was a span of 13 bases. The CDR3 loop reads CASSTRPGAQYF. The CDR3, as DNA: TGTGCCAGCAGCACCCGACCTGGGGCCCAGTACTTC. Variable domain in full (rest from reference TRBV7-2 and TRBJ2-5): GAGVSQSPSNKVTEKGKDVELRCDPISGHTALYWYRQSLGQGLEFLIYFQGNSAPDKSGLPSDRFSAERTGGSVSTLTIQRTQQEDSAVYLCASSTRPGAQYFGPGTRLLVL.

This rearrangement joins TRBV20-1 to TRBJ2-3, with 8 bases lining up with TRBD2. Trimming at V came to 4 bases and at J to 6 bases, leaving 3 bases not matched to a gene. The CDR3 sequence is 12 residues long. Per the germline V gene, CDR1 is DFQATT and CDR2 is SNEGSKA (reference sequence). The CDR3 DNA reads as TGCAGTGCTACGACTAGCGCCGATACGCAGTATTTT. Protein product: CSATTSADTQYF.

V and J are TRBV7-3 and TRBJ2-7, with 12 bases that match TRBD1. CDR1 is SGHTA, CDR2 FQGTGA, per germline. CDR3 length: 15 residues. Trimming removed 5 bases from V and 2 bases from J; junction bases left unmatched: 4. The CDR3 nucleotides are TGTGCCAGCAGCCCGGGACAGGGGGCGGCCTACGAGCAGTACTTC. Amino acids: CASSPGQGAAYEQYF.

This rearrangement joins TRBV11-3 to TRBJ1-1; D gene unclear. The germline V gene encodes CDR1 SGHNT and CDR2 YENEEA. The CDR3 length is 13 residues. Deletions cut 3 bases from V and 3 bases from J, with 8 bases between. For the CDR3, the DNA is TGTGCCAGCAGCTTTGTGGGAGACACTGAAGCTTTCTTT. Translating gives CASSFVGDTEAFF.

The table lists this clone with many counts. An end of the junction differs from the germline gene, which may be a read error. The chain uses TRBV7-8 and TRBJ1-3, with 7 bases lining up with TRBD1. CDR1 and CDR2 (germline): SGHVS, FQNEAQ. The CDR3 spans 16 residues. CDR3 nucleotides: TGTGCCAGCAGCAAACAGGGGCCCCTCTCTGGAAGCACCATATATTTT. It yields the protein CASSKQGPLSGSTIYF.

The rearrangement links TRBV7-3 to TRBJ1-6; D gene ambiguous. V was clipped by 4 bases and J by 6 bases, with 7 bases between them. The CDR3 spans 13 residues. Germline CDR1 and CDR2: SGHTA and FQGTGA. The CDR3 nucleotides are TGTGCCAGCAGCTCAGACGGTAATTCACCCCTCCACTTT. Amino acid sequence: CASSSDGNSPLHF. Complete variable domain (other parts from reference TRBV7-3 and TRBJ1-6): GAGVSQTPSNKVTEKGKYVELRCDPISGHTALYWYRQSLGQGPEFLIYFQGTGAADDSGLPNDRFFAVRPEGSVSTLKIQRTERGDSAVYLCASSSDGNSPLHFGNGTRLTVT.

This clone was counted many times. This chain joins TRBV11-2 and TRBJ1-5, with TRBD1 identical over 7 bases. CDR3 length: 17 amino acids. Per germline, CDR1 SGHAT and CDR2 FQNNGV. With V trimmed by 5 bases and J by 0 bases, 10 bases remained unmatched. The CDR3 nucleotides are TGTGCCAGCAGCCCGCATGGGACAGATTATAGCAATCAGCCCCAGCATTTT. It yields the protein CASSPHGTDYSNQPQHF. Drawing the rest from reference TRBV11-2 and TRBJ1-5, the complete variable domain is EAGVAQSPRYKIIEKRQSVAFWCNPISGHATLYWYQQILGQGPKLLIQFQNNGVVDDSQLPKDRFSAERLKGVDSTLKIQPAKLEDSAVYLCASSPHGTDYSNQPQHFGDGTRLSIL.

This clone was seen more than once but under ten times. The V and J genes are TRBV19 and TRBJ2-1; 7 nucleotides agree with TRBD2. The CDR3 spans 15 residues. Germline CDR1 and CDR2: LNHDA and SQIVND (reference sequence). V shed 4 bases, J shed 2 bases, and the junction held 5 bases outside the gene matches. CDR3 sequence (DNA): TGTGCCAGTAGTAGGCTAGCGGACACCTACAATGAGCAGTTCTTC. It encodes CASSRLADTYNEQFF.

This chain joins TRBV20-1 and TRBJ1-2; possibly TRBD1 for D (5 bases). The V and J ends lost 2 bases and 5 bases respectively, with 9 bases between them. Per the germline V gene, CDR1 is DFQATT and CDR2 is SNEGSKA (reference sequence). This CDR3 region has 12 residues. The CDR3 DNA reads as TGCAGTGCTAGACCGACAGAATATGGCTACACCTTC. Its protein product is CSARPTEYGYTF.

This rearrangement joins TRBV28 to TRBJ1-2; D remains ambiguous. The CDR3 spans 14 residues. V was clipped by 4 bases and J by 2 bases, with 11 bases between them. Per germline, CDR1 MDHEN and CDR2 SYDVKM. CDR3: CASSSLGENYGYTF. The CDR3 DNA is TGTGCCAGCAGTTCACTGGGCGAAAACTATGGCTACACCTTC.

Within the sample, this clone is medium-sized. The chain couples TRBV2 to TRBJ2-7, with a weak D call TRBD1 (6 bases). The CDR3 contains 12 residues. V lost 9 bases, J lost 6 bases, and 15 bases lay in between. Germline V gene sequence: CDR1 SNHLY, CDR2 FYNNEI. The CDR3 reads CARGTSLSEQYF. In DNA form, the CDR3 reads TGTGCCAGAGGGACAAGCCTCTCCGAGCAGTACTTC.

The chain links TRBV5-1 to TRBJ2-1; D possibly corresponds to TRBD1 (6 bases). Germline V lookup: CDR1 SGHRS, CDR2 YFSETQ. The V end was cut by 0 bases, the J end by 7 bases, with 11 bases between. The CDR3 is made up of 14 amino acids. The CDR3 DNA follows: TGCGCCAGCAGCTTGGTAACAGGGATGAATGAGCAGTTCTTC. Its protein is CASSLVTGMNEQFF.

The sample holds many counts of this clone. The chain is built from TRBV9 and TRBJ2-1; D is undetermined. The germline V and J ends were trimmed by 5 bases and 10 bases, with 16 bases remaining between them. The CDR3 covers 13 residues. Germline CDR1 reads SGDLS; CDR2 reads YYNGEE. The CDR3 is CASRHSPRMEQFF. CDR3 coding DNA: TGTGCCAGCAGACACTCCCCTAGGATGGAGCAGTTCTTC.

Comments on this clone: At one of its ends the junction is not consistent with the germline gene, which may arise from a read error. In DNA, the CDR3 is TGTGCCAACAGCTTTGTGGTGGGGAACAGGGGGCGTCCACCAGATACGCAGTATTTT. Amino acid sequence: CANSFVVGNRGRPPDTQYF. J is TRBJ2-3 and V is TRBV7-2; TRBD1 matches at 9 bases. This CDR3 has 19 residues. Germline V gene data show CDR1 as SGHTA and CDR2 as FQGNSA.

This clone was recorded at least ten times. This chain uses TRBV29-1 with TRBJ1-1, with no clear D. Trimming removed 7 bases from V and 4 bases from J, with 13 bases in between. The V gene's germline CDR1 is SQVTM and CDR2 ANQGSEA. This CDR3 has 12 amino acids. The CDR3 here is CSASPDGTEAFF. The CDR3 nucleotides are TGCAGCGCCAGCCCGGACGGCACTGAAGCTTTCTTT. The variable domain in full, completed from reference TRBV29-1 and TRBJ1-1, reads SAVISQKPSRDICQRGTSLTIQCQVDSQVTMMFWYRQQPGQSLTLIATANQGSEATYESGFVIDKFPISRPNLTFSTLTVSNMSPEDSSIYLCSASPDGTEAFFGQGTRLTVV.

The sample holds a few counts of this clone. V gene TRBV27 combines with J gene TRBJ1-6, with D possibly being TRBD1 (5 bases). The CDR3 totals 14 residues. Looked up from germline, CDR1 is MNHEY and CDR2 is SMNVEV (reference sequence). The V and J ends lost 5 bases and 10 bases respectively, with 15 bases between them. The CDR3 DNA is TGTGCCAGCAGTCCGAACCGTGGGGGGTCACCCCTCCACTTT. This sequence encodes CASSPNRGGSPLHF.